Presented here are 27 T cell receptor beta chains from one specimen sequenced in a study of cytomegalovirus exposure and HLA in healthy donors. Assay used: immunoSEQ multiplex PCR; TCRdb lists only in-frame clones, some missing. The sample yields some 170,000 clones, approximately 96% seen once. Sequences were obtained from PBMCs. The receptor source for this set is a woman aged 18-29 years in good health and CMV-seronegative.

The chain couples TRBV4-3 to TRBJ1-4; D unclear. V was clipped by 0 bases and J by 0 bases, with 14 bases between them. This CDR3 has 18 amino acids. CDR1 and CDR2 from the germline V gene are LGHNA and YSLEER. CDR3 loop: CASSQDGGTGSTNEKLFF. CDR3 bases: TGCGCCAGCAGCCAAGATGGCGGTACGGGTTCAACTAATGAAAAACTGTTTTTT.

This chain uses TRBV7-9 with TRBJ2-1; 8 positions agree with TRBD1. Germline-derived CDR1 and CDR2 are SEHNR and FQNEAQ (reference sequence). Trimming took 5 bases from V and 8 from J; bases not matched to a gene: 8. The CDR3 loop spans 14 amino acids. The CDR3 sequence is CASSPWTGKDEQFF. The CDR3 nucleotides read TGTGCCAGCAGCCCGTGGACAGGGAAAGATGAGCAGTTCTTC.

V is TRBV19 and J is TRBJ1-3; D not certain. V shed 7 bases and J shed 2 bases, with 18 bases lying between them. The CDR3 runs 16 residues. Germline lookup yields CDR1 LNHDA and CDR2 SQIVND (reference sequence). The CDR3 DNA reads as TGTGCCAGTAACGCCCGTTCCGGGTCAACTGGAAACACCATATATTTT. Translation: CASNARSGSTGNTIYF.

The chain combines TRBV6-1 with TRBJ2-2; D call uncertain. The germline V gene has CDR1 MNHNS and CDR2 SASEGT. The CDR3 is 13 amino acids. Trimming removed 2 bases at V and 5 bases at J, with 6 bases between. CDR3 DNA: TGTGCCAGCAGTGAATGGCCGACCGGGGAGCTGTTTTTT. Encoded protein: CASSEWPTGELFF.

This clone was detected only a few times. CDR3 bases: TGTGCCAGCAGTTCCCGAGGAGGGACAGGGGACTCTCAAGCCAAAAACATTCAGTACTTC. Translating gives CASSSRGGTGDSQAKNIQYF. The V gene is TRBV2, the J gene TRBJ2-4; 10 nucleotides line up with TRBD1. Trimming at V came to 5 bases and at J to 0 bases, leaving 16 bases not matched to a gene. Germline V gene data show CDR1 as SNHLY and CDR2 as FYNNEI. The CDR3 extends over 20 amino acids. Full variable domain (remainder filled in from reference TRBV2 and TRBJ2-4): EPEVTQTPSHQVTQMGQEVILRCVPISNHLYFYWYRQILGQKVEFLVSFYNNEISEKSEIFDDQFSVERPDGSNFTLKIRSTKLEDSAMYFCASSSRGGTGDSQAKNIQYFGAGTRLSVL.

CDR3 sequence reads: CASILSDTQYF. CDR3 nucleotide sequence: TGTGCCAGCATTCTGTCTGATACGCAGTATTTT. This chain joins TRBV2 and TRBJ2-3; D is unresolved. The V end was cut by 7 bases, the J end by 6 bases, with 8 bases between. The CDR3 spans 11 residues. From germline, CDR1 is SNHLY and CDR2 FYNNEI.

V and J are TRBV7-8 and TRBJ1-5; TRBD1 matches 9 bases. With 2 bases clipped from V and 7 bases from J, the junction kept 3 bases outside the gene matches. Germline V lookup: CDR1 SGHVS, CDR2 FQNEAQ. The CDR3 consists of 14 residues. The CDR3 region has the DNA TGTGCCAGCAGCTTACGGACAGGGGACCAGCCCCAGCATTTT. This translates into CASSLRTGDQPQHF.

V usage is TRBV7-3 and J usage is TRBJ2-2, with 12 bases fitting TRBD2. V was clipped by 3 bases and J by 6 bases; unmatched bases: 5. Germline V gene sequence: CDR1 SGHTA, CDR2 FQGTGA. CDR3 size: 16 residues. The CDR3 DNA reads as TGTGCCAGCAGCTTGGGACTAGCGGGCCCCTCCGGGGAGCTGTTTTTT. This translates into CASSLGLAGPSGELFF.

This rearrangement joins TRBV4-3 to TRBJ2-2; 7 bases match TRBD1. The CDR3 length is 15 residues. V gave up 6 bases and J gave up 3 bases; unmatched junction bases: 7. The V gene's germline CDR1 is LGHNA and CDR2 YSLEER. CDR3 nucleotide sequence: TGCGCCAGCAGTCAGGGGGATGCGGACACCGGGGAGCTGTTTTTT. It codes for CASSQGDADTGELFF.

For this clone: Other DNA sequences in the sample encode the same CDR3. The chain combines TRBV30 with TRBJ1-2; D unresolved. V was cut by 1 base and J by 0 bases, with 6 bases left in between. Germline V gene data show CDR1 as GTSNPN and CDR2 as SVGIG (reference sequence). The CDR3 is made up of 13 amino acids. The CDR3 nucleotides are TGTGCCTGGAGTGCCATTCCTAACTATGGCTACACCTTC. The encoded protein is CAWSAIPNYGYTF.

The V gene is TRBV10-2, the J gene TRBJ1-2, with TRBD1 matching over 7 bases. The junction had 7 bases not matched to a gene; V was cut back by 6 bases and J by 6 bases. Germline V gives CDR1 WSHSY, CDR2 SAAADI. This CDR3 contains 13 residues. In DNA, the CDR3 is TGCGCCAGCAGAGTAACAGGGGACGATGGCTACACCTTC. Protein product: CASRVTGDDGYTF.

V is TRBV30 and J is TRBJ2-7, with 10 bases that match TRBD1. J lost 3 bases, V lost 8 bases, and 4 bases had no gene match. The CDR3 sequence is 12 residues long. Germline V CDR1 and CDR2: GTSNPN, SVGIG (reference sequence). Here the CDR3 reads CARDRGDYEQYF. The CDR3 DNA reads as TGTGCCAGGGACAGGGGAGACTACGAGCAGTACTTC.

The rearrangement links TRBV30 to TRBJ2-7; D is unclear. This CDR3 contains 13 residues. The germline gives CDR1 GTSNPN, CDR2 SVGIG (reference sequence). The V and J ends lost 3 bases and 2 bases respectively, with 11 bases between them. In nucleotides, the CDR3 is TGTGCCTGGAGCGGTACCGTGGCCTACGAGCAGTACTTC. Amino acid sequence: CAWSGTVAYEQYF.

The V gene is TRBV7-9, the J gene TRBJ2-3, with D maybe TRBD1 (5 bases). Trimming cost V 3 bases and J 1 base, with 17 bases left between them. Germline lookup yields CDR1 SEHNR and CDR2 FQNEAQ (reference sequence). The CDR3 is made up of 17 amino acids. The CDR3 coding sequence is TGTGCCAGCAGCTTTCCCTTGGTGGGGCGCGGCACAGATACGCAGTATTTT. Translating gives CASSFPLVGRGTDTQYF.

This clone was seen only once. The gene calls are TRBV6-5 and TRBJ1-2; 9 positions match TRBD1. The ends lost 8 bases at V and 4 bases at J; junction bases unmatched: 8. The V gene's germline CDR1 is MNHEY and CDR2 SVGAGI. The CDR3 loop spans 14 amino acids. The CDR3 loop is CASATGGAPYGYTF. Here the CDR3 DNA reads TGTGCCAGCGCAACAGGGGGCGCTCCCTATGGCTACACCTTC.

The chain uses TRBV7-8 and TRBJ2-7; the D gene is possibly TRBD2 (5 bases). CDR1 and CDR2 from the germline V gene are SGHVS and FQNEAQ. Between the trimmed V and J ends, which lost 3 bases and 5 bases, there was a span of 8 bases. This CDR3 is 12 amino acids long. This chain's CDR3 is CASSFVGDEQYF. CDR3 DNA sequence: TGTGCCAGCAGCTTTGTCGGGGACGAGCAGTACTTC.

The rearrangement uses TRBV7-5 and TRBJ2-2; TRBD2, the D gene given by the table, was not confirmed from the DNA. TRBV7-5 is a known pseudogene. This CDR3 has 22 amino acids. CDR3 protein: CARSLTTTGAGGPINATGELFF. CDR3 coding DNA: TGTGCCAGAAGCTTAACCACGACGGGAGCGGGGGGGCCAATAAACGCCACCGGGGAGCTGTTTTTT.

The DNA of the CDR3 is TGCGCCAGCAGGGCACCCGGGACAGGGAACAATGGGGGCTACACCTTC. It translates to CASRAPGTGNNGGYTF. The chain combines TRBV4-1 with TRBJ1-2, with TRBD1 identical over 9 bases. Trimming took 6 bases from V and 8 from J; bases not matched to a gene: 16. Germline CDR1 reads MGHRA; CDR2 reads YSYEKL. The CDR3 contains 16 residues.

CDR3 coding DNA: TGTGCCAGCAGCCTGGCCGGGACAGGGCCTAACTATGGCTACACCTTC. Translation: CASSLAGTGPNYGYTF. This sequence joins TRBV4-2 and TRBJ1-2, with TRBD1 identical over 9 bases. With 4 bases clipped from V and 0 bases from J, the junction kept 6 bases outside the gene matches. The CDR3 covers 16 residues. From germline, CDR1 is LGHNA and CDR2 YNFKEQ.

The J gene is TRBJ2-7, the V gene TRBV9; possibly TRBD2 for D (6 bases). V lost 0 bases and J lost 2, with 12 bases in between. The V gene's germline CDR1 is SGDLS and CDR2 YYNGEE. There are 15 residues in the CDR3. CDR3 in DNA: TGTGCCAGCAGCGTAGATGGGGGGTTGACCTACGAGCAGTACTTC. Its translation: CASSVDGGLTYEQYF.

This chain links TRBV6-5 with TRBJ2-7, with D hard to call. The CDR3 is 11 residues long. V was trimmed by 10 bases and J by 3 bases, leaving 10 bases between them. The V gene's germline CDR1 is MNHEY and CDR2 SVGAGI. Here the CDR3 reads CATKMSYEQYF. The DNA for the CDR3 is TGTGCCACCAAAATGAGCTACGAGCAGTACTTC.

The chain carries TRBV27 and TRBJ1-1, with 10 nucleotides matching TRBD1. The CDR3 is 15 amino acids. The J segment lost 4 bases and the V segment lost 0 bases, leaving 2 bases of the junction unmatched. The germline gives CDR1 MNHEY, CDR2 SMNVEV (reference sequence). The CDR3 nucleotides are TGTGCCAGCAGTTTATCGACAGGGGGCCGCACTGAAGCTTTCTTT. It codes for CASSLSTGGRTEAFF.

The chain recombines TRBV7-9 with TRBJ2-3; 7 bases are a match to TRBD2. Germline loops: CDR1 SEHNR, CDR2 FQNEAQ (reference sequence). The trim removed 0 bases at V and 4 bases at J, leaving 10 bases unmatched. The CDR3 is 17 amino acids. CDR3 amino acids: CASSLADTGGGSDTQYF. The CDR3 nucleotides read TGTGCCAGCAGCTTAGCCGATACGGGGGGTGGATCAGATACGCAGTATTTT.

The chain combines TRBV6-5 with TRBJ2-7; maybe TRBD1 (6 bases). There are 14 residues in the CDR3. CDR1 and CDR2 (germline): MNHEY, SVGAGI. The germline V and J ends were trimmed by 10 bases and 0 bases, with 16 bases remaining between them. CDR3 sequence (DNA): TGTGCCACTACAACGACAGGAATCTCCTACGAGCAGTACTTC. Amino acid sequence: CATTTTGISYEQYF.

The V call is TRBV5-6, the J call TRBJ2-5; maybe TRBD2 (6 bases). Trimming pared 0 bases from V and 5 bases from J, leaving 11 bases between. Germline CDR1 SGHDT, CDR2 YYEEEE. The CDR3 is made up of 14 amino acids. The CDR3 DNA reads TGTGCCAGCAGCTTGGAGGCGGGGTGGGAGACCCAGTACTTC. Amino acid sequence: CASSLEAGWETQYF.

The V call is TRBV6-5, the J call TRBJ1-1; TRBD1 agrees at 8 bases. J lost 1 base, V lost 6 bases, and 4 bases had no gene match. Germline CDR1 MNHEY, CDR2 SVGAGI. The CDR3 is 14 amino acids. CDR3 region: CASSRGQGNTEAFF. CDR3 nucleotide sequence: TGTGCCAGCAGCCGCGGACAGGGGAACACTGAAGCTTTCTTT.

The chain couples TRBV2 to TRBJ2-7; no clear D gene. The ends were cut back, 5 bases at V and 6 bases at J, with 8 bases in the middle. Germline lookup yields CDR1 SNHLY and CDR2 FYNNEI. The length of the CDR3 is 11 residues. CDR3 sequence reads: CASSPFGEQYF. CDR3 coding DNA: TGTGCCAGCAGTCCATTCGGCGAGCAGTACTTC.